A few counts support the clone carrying this T cell receptor (beta chain). Its antigen remains unidentified. The sample's time point: blood at routine non-recurrence follow-up after resection. From tumor, nontumor lung or frozen PBMC, whole RNA was taken unsorted for sequencing. This sample was taken from a study of spatial heterogeneity in lung cancer. Overall study: PBMC collected at follow-up were sequenced when available, a median of roughly 25 months after resection.

TCRdb itself ran the 5' RACE reads through MiXCR, one entry per CDR3 protein. The repertoire holds roughly 120,000 distinct CDR3 sequences, with about a tenth as singletons. Germline values: CDR1 KGHDR, CDR2 SFDVKD. The J segment lost 0 bases and the V segment lost 3 bases, leaving 3 bases of the junction unmatched. The CDR3 is 16 residues long. General study results and limits: Blood carried ubiquitous expanded tumor TCRs more at resection than follow-up.

The clonotype originates from a female donor with early-stage non-small cell lung cancer. The rearrangement links TRBV24-1 to TRBJ2-2; 7 bases fit TRBD2. Here the sequenced sample was PBMCs, taken at follow-up. In DNA, the CDR3 is TGTGCCACCAGTGATGGGAGGGGAGCGAACACCGGGGAGCTGTTTTTT. It yields the protein CATSDGRGANTGELFF.